The next 14 T cell receptor beta chains were all read from a single sample in a study of identical twins. MiXCR, run by TCRdb on the 5' RACE reads, gives a single entry per CDR3 protein. Among 420,000 or so distinct CDR3 sequences listed, roughly 18% were seen once. The sequenced sample was naive T cells sorted from blood. Receptors originate from a man aged 50-59 years in good health.

In its sample, this clonotype was seen many times. The V call is TRBV27, the J call TRBJ1-1; perhaps TRBD1 as D (5 bases). The ends were cut back, 2 bases at V and 4 bases at J, with 11 bases in the middle. Germline V lookup: CDR1 MNHEY, CDR2 SMNVEV (reference sequence). This CDR3 spans 14 amino acids. This chain's CDR3 is CASSLIDSLTEAFF. The CDR3 bases are TGTGCCAGCAGTTTAATCGACAGTCTCACTGAAGCTTTCTTT.

The rearrangement joins TRBV12-3 or TRBV12-4 to TRBJ2-7; the D gene is possibly TRBD2 (5 bases). There are 13 residues in the CDR3. Trimming took 2 bases from V and 3 from J, leaving 8 bases between them. The CDR3 is CASSLFGVYEQYF. CDR3 nucleotide sequence: TGTGCCAGCAGTTTATTCGGGGTCTACGAGCAGTACTTC.

The chain carries TRBV25-1 and TRBJ1-6; D uncertain. The ends were cut back, 3 bases at V and 7 bases at J, with 13 bases in the middle. The CDR3 consists of 15 residues. Germline CDR1 is MGHDK and CDR2 is SYGVNS. The CDR3 DNA follows: TGTGCCAGCAGTGAGTCGACCCTTAGGAATTCACCCCTCCACTTT. This encodes CASSESTLRNSPLHF.

This clonotype was seen ten or more times. J is TRBJ2-7 and V is TRBV5-4; TRBD1 matches 9 bases. J was trimmed by 2 bases and V by 4 bases; bases with no gene match: 7. This CDR3 spans 15 amino acids. Per germline, CDR1 SGHNT and CDR2 YYREEE (reference sequence). The CDR3 sequence is CASSRTGQGPYEQYF. CDR3 nucleotides: TGTGCCAGCAGCAGGACGGGACAGGGACCCTACGAGCAGTACTTC.

The chain couples TRBV5-1 to TRBJ2-2; 10 bases match TRBD2. The CDR3 has 16 amino acids. After removal of 6 bases from V and 6 bases from J, the junction contained 11 bases not matched to a gene. The germline gives CDR1 SGHRS, CDR2 YFSETQ. Written as DNA, the CDR3 is TGCGCCAGCACCGAGTATCTAGCGGGAGATGCCGGGGAGCTGTTTTTT. As protein: CASTEYLAGDAGELFF.

This clonotype has a count of ten or more. CDR3 amino acids: CASSVSSGGAENIQYF. CDR3 coding DNA: TGTGCCAGCAGCGTTAGTAGCGGGGGGGCCGAAAACATTCAGTACTTC. The chain is built from TRBV9 and TRBJ2-4; TRBD2 agrees at 11 bases. Losses at the gene ends were 2 bases for V and 5 bases for J; bases not matched to a gene: 6. The V gene's germline CDR1 is SGDLS and CDR2 YYNGEE. The CDR3 contains 16 residues.

This clonotype was counted only a few times. V is TRBV20-1 and J is TRBJ1-2; D gene ambiguous. Germline-derived CDR1 and CDR2 are DFQATT and SNEGSKA (reference sequence). The V gene lost 1 base and the J gene lost 0 bases, with 21 bases spanning the gap. This CDR3 comprises 18 residues. The CDR3 loop is CSARVAQASHSANYGYTF. The DNA for the CDR3 is TGCAGTGCTAGAGTCGCCCAAGCCTCCCATTCAGCTAACTATGGCTACACCTTC.

This clonotype has just a few counts. V gene TRBV7-8 combines with J gene TRBJ2-2; D gene uncertain. CDR1 is SGHVS, CDR2 FQNEAQ, per germline. The V and J ends lost 5 bases and 3 bases respectively, with 7 bases between them. This CDR3 comprises 13 residues. The CDR3 DNA reads TGTGCCAGCAGCGGGTCGCACACCGGGGAGCTGTTTTTT. This translates into CASSGSHTGELFF.

The chain couples TRBV3-1 to TRBJ2-7; no definite D call. Deletions cut 1 base from V and 3 bases from J, with 7 bases between. The CDR3 runs 13 residues. CDR1 LGHDT and CDR2 YNNKEL come from the germline V gene (reference sequence). CDR3 loop: CASSQARSYEQYF. In DNA form, the CDR3 reads TGTGCCAGCAGCCAAGCACGGAGCTACGAGCAGTACTTC.

This clonotype was counted a few times. The chain uses TRBV18 and TRBJ1-3; D is undetermined. Germline V gives CDR1 KGHSH, CDR2 LQKENI. Trimming removed 5 bases from V and 1 base from J, with 15 bases in between. This CDR3 has 16 amino acids. As DNA, the CDR3 is TGTGCCAGCTCATCTCGGACGGGAGATTCTGGAAACACCATATATTTT. The encoded protein is CASSSRTGDSGNTIYF. The whole variable domain, filled in from reference TRBV18 and TRBJ1-3, reads NAGVMQNPRHLVRRRGQEARLRCSPMKGHSHVYWYRQLPEEGLKFMVYLQKENIIDESGMPKERFSAEFPKEGPSILRIQQVVRGDSAAYFCASSSRTGDSGNTIYFGEGSWLTVV.

Only a few counts were recorded for this clonotype. The chain joins TRBV7-9 to TRBJ2-5; D gene ambiguous. The germline V gene encodes CDR1 SEHNR and CDR2 FQNEAQ (reference sequence). This CDR3 is built from 11 residues. V dropped 5 bases and J dropped 11 bases, with 12 bases sitting between them. The CDR3 is CASSLTVSQYF. The DNA for the CDR3 is TGTGCCAGCAGCCTGACGGTGTCACAGTACTTC.

This clonotype was seen repeatedly, ten times or more. CDR3 residues: CASSPGVGDQTYEQYF. Here the CDR3 DNA reads TGTGCCAGCTCACCCGGGGTGGGAGATCAAACCTACGAGCAGTACTTC. J is TRBJ2-7 and V is TRBV18; TRBD2 might be the D (5 bases). This CDR3 region has 16 residues. Germline CDR1 reads KGHSH; CDR2 reads LQKENI. V was clipped by 3 bases and J by 2 bases, with 17 bases between them.

This clonotype was observed a few times. The genes are TRBV9 and TRBJ2-7; D call uncertain. This CDR3 comprises 14 residues. Looked up from germline, CDR1 is SGDLS and CDR2 is YYNGEE. Trimming took 2 bases from V and 2 from J, leaving 11 bases between them. CDR3 in DNA: TGTGCCAGCAGCGTGTCAGCGAACGCCTACGAGCAGTACTTC. Translating gives CASSVSANAYEQYF.

This clonotype showed up many times. The genes are TRBV6-2 or TRBV6-3 and TRBJ2-1, with D possibly matching TRBD2 (7 bases). Trimming took off 0 bases at V and 1 base at J, with 10 bases between the two ends. CDR3 length: 16 residues. Germline V lookup: CDR1 MNHEY, CDR2 SVGEGT. In nucleotides, the CDR3 is TGTGCCAGCAGTTACTCGGCGGGGGCATCCTACAATGAGCAGTTCTTC. It translates to CASSYSAGASYNEQFF.